This passage covers 30 T cell receptor beta chains from one sample sequenced in a study of cytomegalovirus exposure and HLA in healthy donors. PCR used 60 Vbeta primers and 13 Jbeta primers. Produced via immunoSEQ multiplex PCR; TCRdb's table is partial and in-frame only. This sample's table has 45,000 to 60,000 clones. The source material was PBMCs. These receptors all come from a male donor in good health and CMV-seronegative.

V gene TRBV7-2 combines with J gene TRBJ1-5; D uncertain. The CDR3 loop spans 13 amino acids. From germline, CDR1 is SGHTA and CDR2 FQGNSA. Trimming stripped 5 bases from V and 3 bases from J, with 8 bases between. CDR3 in DNA: TGTGCCAGCAGCACATTAGCCAATCAGCCCCAGCATTTT. Translated, it gives CASSTLANQPQHF.

V is TRBV2 and J is TRBJ1-6, with D possibly matching TRBD1 (5 bases). Germline V gene lookup returns CDR1 SNHLY and CDR2 FYNNEI. This CDR3 has 13 residues. V lost 6 bases and J lost 11, with 14 bases in between. The CDR3 region has the DNA TGTGCCAGCAGGGCGGGGCTATTCGCACCCCTCCACTTT. It is translated as CASRAGLFAPLHF.

V gene TRBV30 combines with J gene TRBJ2-3; 7 bases fit TRBD1. This CDR3 contains 14 residues. Looked up from germline, CDR1 is GTSNPN and CDR2 is SVGIG (reference sequence). V was pared by 5 bases and J by 0 bases, with 5 bases of the junction left unmatched. The DNA for the CDR3 is TGTGCCTGGGAAGGGGGACAGAGCACAGATACGCAGTATTTT. Protein: CAWEGGQSTDTQYF.

This chain joins TRBV7-8 and TRBJ1-1, with D unresolved. The CDR3 contains 15 residues. CDR1 is SGHVS and CDR2 is FQNEAQ in the germline V gene. The V and J ends lost 1 base and 3 bases respectively, with 12 bases between them. The CDR3 region is CASSLGPGEDTEAFF. The CDR3 bases are TGTGCCAGCAGCTTAGGACCGGGAGAGGACACTGAAGCTTTCTTT.

The chain couples TRBV19 to TRBJ2-2; a weak D match, TRBD1 (6 bases). Germline V gene lookup returns CDR1 LNHDA and CDR2 SQIVND (reference sequence). V lost 8 bases and J lost 1, with 11 bases in between. The length of the CDR3 is 14 residues. As DNA, the CDR3 is TGTGCCAGTTCGTTACAGGGGAACACCGGGGAGCTGTTTTTT. It yields the protein CASSLQGNTGELFF.

The chain couples TRBV4-3 to TRBJ1-1, with TRBD1 as a possible D gene (5 bases). Trimming pared 8 bases from V and 4 bases from J, leaving 14 bases between. Germline CDR1 reads LGHNA; CDR2 reads YSLEER. The CDR3 sequence is 13 residues long. CDR3 in DNA: TGCGCCAGCCTCGGGCCCGGGGGCACTGAAGCTTTCTTT. It yields the protein CASLGPGGTEAFF.

The chain combines TRBV9 with TRBJ2-4; 12 bases are shared with TRBD2. This CDR3 contains 18 residues. J was trimmed by 3 bases and V by 3 bases; bases with no gene match: 10. Germline CDR1 SGDLS, CDR2 YYNGEE. The CDR3: CASSEPSSGGAGKNIQYF. The CDR3, as DNA: TGTGCCAGCAGCGAGCCCTCTAGCGGGGGGGCTGGCAAAAACATTCAGTACTTC.

The chain is built from TRBV14 and TRBJ2-7, with D perhaps matching TRBD1 (5 bases). This CDR3 has 14 residues. Trimming took 0 bases from V and 2 from J, leaving 8 bases between them. CDR1 is SGHDN, CDR2 FVKESK, per germline. The CDR3 DNA reads as TGTGCCAGCAGCCAAGAGCAGGGTACCTACGAGCAGTACTTC. Its protein product is CASSQEQGTYEQYF.

This chain links TRBV5-4 with TRBJ1-1; D might be TRBD1 (5 bases). The CDR3 extends over 16 amino acids. Between the trimmed V and J ends, which lost 4 bases and 1 base, there was a span of 17 bases. Looked up from germline, CDR1 is SGHNT and CDR2 is YYREEE (reference sequence). The CDR3 loop reads CASSLKPGTQNTEAFF. The CDR3, as DNA: TGTGCCAGCAGCCTAAAACCCGGGACTCAGAACACTGAAGCTTTCTTT.

This chain links TRBV19 with TRBJ1-1; 7 bases fit TRBD1. CDR3 size: 12 residues. CDR1 is LNHDA, CDR2 SQIVND, per germline (reference sequence). V shed 4 bases and J 5 bases; nucleotides not matched to a gene: 1. In nucleotides, the CDR3 is TGTGCCAGTAGTACACAGGGGACTGAAGCTTTCTTT. Its protein product is CASSTQGTEAFF. Combining the CDR3 with reference TRBV19 and TRBJ1-1 gives the whole variable domain DGGITQSPKYLFRKEGQNVTLSCEQNLNHDAMYWYRQDPGQGLRLIYYSQIVNDFQKGDIAEGYSVSREKKESFPLTVTSAQKNPTAFYLCASSTQGTEAFFGQGTRLTVV.

The chain recombines TRBV18 with TRBJ1-2, with TRBD1 identical over 9 bases. Germline lookup yields CDR1 KGHSH and CDR2 LQKENI. This CDR3 contains 16 residues. V was pared by 3 bases and J by 10 bases, with 15 bases of the junction left unmatched. The CDR3 sequence is CASSPGDRAYLLDYTF. CDR3 DNA: TGTGCCAGCTCACCGGGGGACAGGGCGTACCTCTTAGACTACACCTTC.

The chain is built from TRBV30 and TRBJ2-1; 11 bases are shared with TRBD2. Losses at the gene ends were 2 bases for V and 4 bases for J; bases not matched to a gene: 7. The germline V gene encodes CDR1 GTSNPN and CDR2 SVGIG (reference sequence). This CDR3 is built from 16 residues. The CDR3 region is CAWSPPGLADYNEQFF. The CDR3 region has the DNA TGTGCCTGGAGTCCTCCGGGACTAGCGGATTACAATGAGCAGTTCTTC.

V usage is TRBV7-8 and J usage is TRBJ1-1; 8 bases match TRBD1. Trimming took 0 bases from V and 6 from J; bases not matched to a gene: 3. There are 14 residues in the CDR3. Germline CDR1 SGHVS, CDR2 FQNEAQ. The CDR3 coding sequence is TGTGCCAGCAGCTTAGCACAGGGGGGGGCTGAAGCTTTCTTT. Its protein is CASSLAQGGAEAFF.

The chain is built from TRBV29-1 and TRBJ1-1; 8 positions agree with TRBD1. Germline V lookup: CDR1 SQVTM, CDR2 ANQGSEA. V was pared by 2 bases and J by 5 bases, with 4 bases of the junction left unmatched. The CDR3 length is 13 residues. CDR3 in DNA: TGCAGCGTTGAACGACAGGGGCTGACTGAAGCTTTCTTT. The encoded protein is CSVERQGLTEAFF.

The chain joins TRBV29-1 to TRBJ1-1; D gene ambiguous. Germline V gene sequence: CDR1 SQVTM, CDR2 ANQGSEA. The CDR3 runs to 14 residues. Trimming pared 0 bases from V and 5 bases from J, leaving 13 bases between. The CDR3 nucleotides read TGCAGCGTTGAAGAAAAGCGAGTTAGTACTGAAGCTTTCTTT. It encodes CSVEEKRVSTEAFF.

The V gene is TRBV7-9, the J gene TRBJ1-3; possibly TRBD1 for D (6 bases). The CDR3 has 16 residues. CDR1 is SEHNR, CDR2 FQNEAQ, per germline (reference sequence). Trimming took 0 bases from V and 4 from J, leaving 13 bases between them. This chain's CDR3 is CASSLAQPGVGNTIYF. The DNA for the CDR3 is TGTGCCAGCAGCTTAGCGCAGCCAGGGGTCGGAAACACCATATATTTT.

V is TRBV13 and J is TRBJ2-6; tentative D call: TRBD1 (5 bases). Germline V lookup: CDR1 PRHDT, CDR2 FYEKMQ (reference sequence). The CDR3 has 16 amino acids. The germline V and J ends were trimmed by 4 bases and 2 bases, with 12 bases remaining between them. This CDR3 is CASSSNAGTGANVLTF. DNA of the CDR3: TGTGCCAGCAGCTCCAACGCAGGGACTGGGGCCAACGTCCTGACTTTC.

This CDR3 is CASSHFLTSGRSGELFF. The CDR3 DNA is TGTGCCAGTAGTCACTTTCTGACTAGTGGAAGGTCCGGGGAGCTGTTTTTT. The chain uses TRBV19 and TRBJ2-2, with a possible D match to TRBD2 (6 bases). The V end lost 5 bases, the J end lost 6 bases, and 22 bases lay between the germline ends. The germline gives CDR1 LNHDA, CDR2 SQIVND (reference sequence). This CDR3 is built from 17 residues.

The J gene is TRBJ1-4, the V gene TRBV7-9, with a tentative D call TRBD1 (5 bases). Germline V gene sequence: CDR1 SEHNR, CDR2 FQNEAQ (reference sequence). V was pared by 1 base and J by 7 bases, with 13 bases between. The CDR3 is made up of 15 amino acids. Here the CDR3 DNA reads TGTGCCAGCAGCTTAGGATCAACAGGCAGTGAAAAACTGTTTTTT. Translation: CASSLGSTGSEKLFF.

CDR3 amino acids: CASSQERQGTDEQFF. In nucleotides, the CDR3 is TGCGCCAGCAGCCAAGAACGACAGGGGACGGATGAGCAGTTCTTC. V usage is TRBV4-3 and J usage is TRBJ2-1, with TRBD1 identical over 8 bases. The CDR3 loop spans 15 amino acids. Germline V gives CDR1 LGHNA, CDR2 YSLEER. V gave up 0 bases and J gave up 8 bases; unmatched junction bases: 6.

V gene TRBV6-5 combines with J gene TRBJ1-3; 10 bases match TRBD1. From germline, CDR1 is MNHEY and CDR2 SVGAGI. The CDR3 is 15 residues long. Trimming took 6 bases from V and 2 from J; bases not matched to a gene: 4. This CDR3 reads CASSPGQGTGNTIYF. In nucleotides, the CDR3 is TGTGCCAGCAGCCCGGGACAGGGGACTGGAAACACCATATATTTT.

The rearrangement joins TRBV6-5 to TRBJ2-7, with D perhaps TRBD1 (6 bases). V was cut by 5 bases and J by 0 bases, with 14 bases left in between. CDR3 length: 15 residues. Germline CDR1 and CDR2: MNHEY and SVGAGI. The CDR3 loop is CASSQYQGSSYEQYF. The CDR3 coding sequence is TGTGCCAGCAGTCAATATCAGGGGAGCTCCTACGAGCAGTACTTC.

The chain is built from TRBV30 and TRBJ2-2; a possible D gene is TRBD1 (6 bases). Germline V gives CDR1 GTSNPN, CDR2 SVGIG (reference sequence). Trimming cost V 2 bases and J 6 bases, with 13 bases left between them. The CDR3 contains 14 residues. CDR3 in DNA: TGTGCCTGGAGTCCCAGGGGCCCCCCCGGGGAGCTGTTTTTT. Translation: CAWSPRGPPGELFF.

V and J are TRBV10-3 and TRBJ2-1, with D possibly TRBD1 on 5 matching bases. Trimming took off 8 bases at V and 0 bases at J, with 14 bases between the two ends. The CDR3 consists of 15 residues. CDR1 and CDR2 from the germline V gene are ENHRY and SYGVKD. As DNA, the CDR3 is TGTGCCATCCAGGGCAGTCTGGCCTCCTACAATGAGCAGTTCTTC. Translated: CAIQGSLASYNEQFF.

The gene calls are TRBV4-3 and TRBJ1-2; TRBD1 is a possible D gene (5 bases). Trimming removed 6 bases at V and 5 bases at J, with 7 bases between. The CDR3 consists of 11 residues. Germline V gene data show CDR1 as LGHNA and CDR2 as YSLEER. Written as DNA, the CDR3 is TGCGCCAGCAGGGGGACTTATGGCTACACCTTC. This codes for CASRGTYGYTF.

The chain carries TRBV18 and TRBJ2-7; TRBD1 aligns across 9 bases. The length of the CDR3 is 15 residues. The ends lost 4 bases at V and 2 bases at J; junction bases unmatched: 6. In germline, CDR1 is KGHSH, CDR2 LQKENI. As DNA, the CDR3 is TGTGCCAGCTCACAGACAGGGGGTTCGACCTACGAGCAGTACTTC. The encoded protein is CASSQTGGSTYEQYF.

The chain is built from TRBV6-1 and TRBJ1-3; no reliable D call. CDR3 length equals 16 residues. Per germline, CDR1 MNHNS and CDR2 SASEGT. V lost 4 bases to trimming and J lost 4 bases, with 17 bases between them. CDR3 nucleotide sequence: TGTGCCAGCAGTGTCGGAACAGACGGTTTGGGAAACACCATATATTTT. It codes for CASSVGTDGLGNTIYF.

The gene calls are TRBV7-8 and TRBJ2-7, with TRBD1 identical over 7 bases. This CDR3 region has 17 residues. CDR1 and CDR2 (germline): SGHVS, FQNEAQ. V lost 1 base to trimming and J lost 0 bases; unmatched junction nucleotides: 9. In DNA form, the CDR3 reads TGTGCCAGCAGCTTAGTTCCCGGGACAGCACCCTCCTACGAGCAGTACTTC. It encodes CASSLVPGTAPSYEQYF. Looking up the rest from reference TRBV7-8 and TRBJ2-7 gives the full variable domain: GAGVSQSPRYKVAKRGQDVALRCDPISGHVSLFWYQQALGQGPEFLTYFQNEAQLDKSGLPSDRFFAERPEGSVSTLKIQRTQQEDSAVYLCASSLVPGTAPSYEQYFGPGTRLTVT.

The rearrangement joins TRBV4-1 to TRBJ1-4; 11 bases map to TRBD1. CDR3 length equals 15 residues. The trim removed 2 bases at V and 10 bases at J, leaving 6 bases unmatched. Germline CDR1 is MGHRA and CDR2 is YSYEKL. The CDR3 spells CASSQWDRGDRKLFF. The CDR3 DNA follows: TGCGCCAGCAGCCAATGGGACAGGGGGGATAGAAAACTGTTTTTT.

V usage is TRBV5-1 and J usage is TRBJ1-6, with 7 bases lining up with TRBD1. With V trimmed by 2 bases and J by 7 bases, 6 bases remained unmatched. This CDR3 has 15 residues. CDR1 SGHRS and CDR2 YFSETQ come from the germline V gene. CDR3 DNA: TGCGCCAGCAGCTTAGGGGGACAGATAAATTCACCCCTCCACTTT. Its protein product is CASSLGGQINSPLHF.